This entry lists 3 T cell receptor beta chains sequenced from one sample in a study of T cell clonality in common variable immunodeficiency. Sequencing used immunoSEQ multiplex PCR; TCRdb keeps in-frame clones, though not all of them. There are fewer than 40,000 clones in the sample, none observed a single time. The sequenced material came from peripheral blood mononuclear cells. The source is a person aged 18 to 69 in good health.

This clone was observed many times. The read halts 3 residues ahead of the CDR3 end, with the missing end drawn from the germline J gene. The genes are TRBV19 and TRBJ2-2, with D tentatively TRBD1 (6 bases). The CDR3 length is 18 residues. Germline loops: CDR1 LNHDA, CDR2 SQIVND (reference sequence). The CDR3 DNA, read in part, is TGTGCCAGTAGTATCATAGGGGACATGGGACCAACTAATGAAAAG. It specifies CASSIIGDMGPTNEK. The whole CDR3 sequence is CASSIIGDMGPTNEKLFF. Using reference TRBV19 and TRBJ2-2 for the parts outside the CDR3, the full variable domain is DGGITQSPKYLFRKEGQNVTLSCEQNLNHDAMYWYRQDPGQGLRLIYYSQIVNDFQKGDIAEGYSVSREKKESFPLTVTSAQKNPTAFYLCASSIIGDMGPTNEKLFFGEGSRLTVL.

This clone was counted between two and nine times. The CDR3 here is CASSLDSYSPLHF. Partial CDR3 DNA: TGTGCCAGCAGCTTAGATTCGTATTCACCC. The chain has TRBV11-2 and TRBJ1-6; D gene ambiguous. The DNA ends 3 residues before the CDR3 does, and the rest of the CDR3 is filled in from the germline J gene. The length of the CDR3 is 13 residues. Germline assignment: CDR1 SGHAT and CDR2 FQNNGV. Trimming stripped 0 bases from V and 8 bases from J, with 5 bases between. The full variable domain, rest sourced from reference TRBV11-2 and TRBJ1-6, is EAGVAQSPRYKIIEKRQSVAFWCNPISGHATLYWYQQILGQGPKLLIQFQNNGVVDDSQLPKDRFSAERLKGVDSTLKIQPAKLEDSAVYLCASSLDSYSPLHFGNGTRLTVT.

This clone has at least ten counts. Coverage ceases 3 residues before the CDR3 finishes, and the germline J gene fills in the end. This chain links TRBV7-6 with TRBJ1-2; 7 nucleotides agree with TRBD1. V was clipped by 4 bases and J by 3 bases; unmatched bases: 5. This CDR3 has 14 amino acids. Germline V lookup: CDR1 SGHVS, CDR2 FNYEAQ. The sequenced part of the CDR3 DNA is TGTGCCAGCAGCTCCCAGGGGGGTGACTATGGC. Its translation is CASSSQGGDYG. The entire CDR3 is CASSSQGGDYGYTF. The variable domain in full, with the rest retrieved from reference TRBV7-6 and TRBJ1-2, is GAGVSQSPRYKVTKRGQDVALRCDPISGHVSLYWYRQALGQGPEFLTYFNYEAQQDKSGLPNDRFSAERPEGSISTLTIQRTEQRDSAMYRCASSSQGGDYGYTFGSGTRLTVV.